The entry below describes one TCR beta chain. The antigen is unknown. Primers: 60 Vbeta forward and 13 Jbeta reverse. The assay was immunoSEQ multiplex PCR, and TCRdb's table has in-frame clones only and misses some. The profile covers about 190,000 clones, with roughly 86% appearing a single time and 3.4% taken by the ten largest. These data are taken from a study of cytomegalovirus exposure and HLA in healthy donors. Study-wide context: As released early, the data held roughly 85 million unique TCRs from HLA-typed donors.

The germline V gene has CDR1 SGHRS and CDR2 YFSETQ. The V segment lost 5 bases and the J segment 0 bases; nucleotides outside the gene matches: 13. CDR3 length: 17 amino acids. Study observations and caveats: An analysis that was carried out later associated approximately 15,000 TCR beta sequences with HLA alleles at 0.05 false discovery rate.

Source material: PBMCs. This rearrangement joins TRBV5-1 to TRBJ2-7; TRBD2 matches 8 bases. The TCR originated in a man aged 40-50 years in good health and CMV-seropositive. CDR3: CASRAGESSGSSYEQYF. The CDR3 nucleotides read TGCGCCAGCAGAGCGGGAGAGAGTTCGGGGAGCTCCTACGAGCAGTACTTC.